One sample yielded the 19 T cell receptor beta chains listed below, sequenced in a study of T cells after yellow fever vaccination (dated by TCRdb to about 2019). Libraries were made using 5' RACE. Sequencing was performed on an Illumina HiSeq 2500. TCRdb trimmed the raw reads at Q25, called clones with MiXCR and kept productive beta chains. Every distinct CDR3 protein forms one entry, paired with its most common genes and DNA. Counted in this sample were some 390,000 distinct CDR3 sequences; approximately 5.7% of them appeared once. The ten largest clones capture 15% of the sample. The sample's treatment or condition, from its label and the paper: live attenuated yellow fever vaccine strain. Sequenced material: PBMCs, taken 5 days after the yellow fever booster vaccination. These receptors came from a man in his thirties or forties who received the YFV17D yellow fever vaccine.

This clonotype came up a few times. V and J are TRBV24-1 and TRBJ2-1, with TRBD2 matching over 9 bases. V lost 3 bases to trimming and J lost 8 bases; unmatched junction nucleotides: 10. The CDR3 extends over 16 amino acids. CDR1 KGHDR and CDR2 SFDVKD come from the germline V gene. As DNA, the CDR3 is TGTGCCACCAGTGATCCGATAGCGGGAGAGATAGATGAGCAGTTCTTC. Protein product: CATSDPIAGEIDEQFF.

Comments on this clonotype: Relative to the germline gene, one junction end is altered; a read error may explain this. The chain is built from TRBV19 and TRBJ2-2, with 8 bases lining up with TRBD1. Germline V gives CDR1 LNHDA, CDR2 SQIVND (reference sequence). The CDR3 has 13 residues. DNA for the CDR3: TGTGCCAGTCGACAGGGGAACGCCGGGGAGCTGTTTTTT. It codes for CASRQGNAGELFF. The whole variable domain, filled in from reference TRBV19 and TRBJ2-2, reads DGGITQSPKYLFRKEGQNVTLSCEQNLNHDAMYWYRQDPGQGLRLIYYSQIVNDFQKGDIAEGYSVSREKKESFPLTVTSAQKNPTAFYLCASRQGNAGELFFGEGSRLTVL.

The chain links TRBV10-3 to TRBJ1-2, with D perhaps matching TRBD1 (5 bases). Germline V gene data show CDR1 as ENHRY and CDR2 as SYGVKD. The CDR3 extends over 13 amino acids. Trimming cost V 1 base and J 3 bases, with 6 bases left between them. The CDR3 DNA reads TGTGCCATCAGTGAGTTAGGGGACTATGGCTACACCTTC. Translation: CAISELGDYGYTF.

This clonotype was counted at least ten times. The chain employs TRBV7-8 and TRBJ2-1; D call uncertain. From germline, CDR1 is SGHVS and CDR2 FQNEAQ. Trimming took off 5 bases at V and 5 bases at J, with 13 bases between the two ends. This CDR3 region has 14 residues. The CDR3 reads CASSQLVRNNEQFF. Here the CDR3 DNA reads TGTGCCAGCAGCCAGCTGGTAAGGAACAATGAGCAGTTCTTC.

The chain has TRBV7-9 and TRBJ2-3; TRBD1 matches 10 bases. This CDR3 is built from 14 residues. The junction had 5 bases not matched to a gene; V was cut back by 2 bases and J by 9 bases. CDR1 and CDR2 (germline): SEHNR, FQNEAQ (reference sequence). As DNA, the CDR3 is TGTGCCAGCAGCTTATATGGGACAGGGGCCACGCAGTATTTT. It yields the protein CASSLYGTGATQYF. Combining the CDR3 with reference TRBV7-9 and TRBJ2-3 gives the whole variable domain DTGVSQNPRHKITKRGQNVTFRCDPISEHNRLYWYRQTLGQGPEFLTYFQNEAQLEKSRLLSDRFSAERPKGSFSTLEIQRTEQGDSAMYLCASSLYGTGATQYFGPGTRLTVL.

This rearrangement joins TRBV20-1 to TRBJ2-1, with D possibly being TRBD1 or TRBD2 (5 bases each). Trimming stripped 5 bases from V and 8 bases from J, with 22 bases between. Germline-derived CDR1 and CDR2 are DFQATT and SNEGSKA (reference sequence). This CDR3 region has 15 residues. CDR3 protein: CSARGDATRGDEQFF. In nucleotides, the CDR3 is TGCAGTGCTCGCGGAGATGCAACTAGGGGTGATGAGCAGTTCTTC.

This clonotype was seen more than once but under ten times. This sequence joins TRBV20-1 and TRBJ2-3, with D perhaps TRBD2 (6 bases). This CDR3 is built from 16 residues. Deletions cut 4 bases from V and 0 bases from J, with 17 bases between. CDR1 is DFQATT and CDR2 is SNEGSKA in the germline V gene (reference sequence). The CDR3 DNA is TGCAGTGCTACGCCTGAGCGGGCGGTTAGCACAGATACGCAGTATTTT. It translates to CSATPERAVSTDTQYF.

The chain combines TRBV27 with TRBJ2-1; 9 nucleotides line up with TRBD2. This CDR3 is 15 amino acids long. Trimming at V came to 6 bases and at J to 8 bases, leaving 11 bases not matched to a gene. The V gene's germline CDR1 is MNHEY and CDR2 SMNVEV (reference sequence). The CDR3 nucleotides read TGTGCCAGCAGACCCATAGCGGGAGAATCCTATGAGCAGTTCTTC. It encodes CASRPIAGESYEQFF.

This clonotype has only a few counts. The CDR3 loop is CASRAGFTDTQYF. CDR3 coding DNA: TGTGCCAGCAGAGCCGGGTTCACAGATACGCAGTATTTT. The chain recombines TRBV28 with TRBJ2-3, with unresolved D. The CDR3 has 13 residues. V was clipped by 6 bases and J by 2 bases, with 9 bases between them. Germline V gene lookup returns CDR1 MDHEN and CDR2 SYDVKM.

This clonotype was seen at least ten times. This rearrangement joins TRBV5-1 to TRBJ1-1; TRBD1 agrees at 8 bases. Trimming removed 2 bases from V and 2 bases from J; junction bases left unmatched: 8. The CDR3 has 16 amino acids. In germline, CDR1 is SGHRS, CDR2 YFSETQ. CDR3: CASSLLQGATNTEAFF. CDR3 in DNA: TGCGCCAGCAGCTTACTTCAGGGGGCGACCAACACTGAAGCTTTCTTT.

This clonotype was seen ten or more times. The chain combines TRBV12-3 or TRBV12-4 with TRBJ2-2; a possible D gene is TRBD2 (6 bases). This CDR3 is 14 amino acids long. V was shortened by 10 bases and J by 3 bases, with 15 bases between the two germline ends. CDR3 in amino acids: CATAGWDYTGELFF. CDR3 in DNA: TGTGCCACGGCTGGCTGGGACTACACCGGGGAGCTGTTTTTT.

This clonotype was seen only a few times. The CDR3 region is CSAITRGREQYF. The DNA for the CDR3 is TGCAGTGCCATAACCCGGGGGAGGGAGCAGTACTTC. The rearrangement uses TRBV20-1 and TRBJ2-7, with D possibly being TRBD2 (6 bases). The CDR3 length is 12 residues. V lost 6 bases and J 7 bases, leaving 16 bases between the germline ends. Per germline, CDR1 DFQATT and CDR2 SNEGSKA (reference sequence).

This clonotype was counted a few times. The chain uses TRBV6-2 or TRBV6-3 and TRBJ2-2, with 10 bases lining up with TRBD2. CDR3 length: 16 residues. The J segment lost 5 bases and the V segment lost 5 bases, leaving 8 bases of the junction unmatched. Germline CDR1 and CDR2: MNHEY and SVGEGT. CDR3 residues: CASSPPTSGPTGELFF. For the CDR3, the DNA is TGTGCCAGCAGTCCCCCGACTAGCGGGCCAACCGGGGAGCTGTTTTTT.

This chain uses TRBV19 with TRBJ2-5; 9 nucleotides line up with TRBD2. The CDR3 sequence is 16 residues long. Germline values: CDR1 LNHDA, CDR2 SQIVND (reference sequence). V shed 3 bases, J shed 5 bases, and the junction held 10 bases outside the gene matches. The CDR3 bases are TGTGCCAGTAGTATGGCCGACGGACTAGCGCACGAGACCCAGTACTTC. Translating it yields CASSMADGLAHETQYF.

Worth noting for this clonotype: The junction departs from germline at one end; a sequencing error may be responsible. V is TRBV15 and J is TRBJ2-7; the D gene could be TRBD1 or TRBD2 (6 bases each). From germline, CDR1 is LNHNV and CDR2 YYDKDF (reference sequence). There are 15 residues in the CDR3. CDR3 amino acids: CATSRAGAYPYEQHF. The CDR3 DNA follows: TGTGCCACCAGCAGAGCGGGGGCCTACCCTTACGAGCAGCACTTC.

This clonotype was counted only a few times. The CDR3 region is CASSDRGEWLFF. Written as DNA, the CDR3 is TGTGCCAGCAGCGATAGAGGGGAATGGCTGTTCTTC. The V gene is TRBV9, the J gene TRBJ2-1; either TRBD1 or TRBD2 may fit D (5 bases each). This CDR3 is 12 amino acids long. The V gene lost 3 bases and the J gene lost 15 bases, with 16 bases spanning the gap. Germline loops: CDR1 SGDLS, CDR2 YYNGEE.

This clonotype was counted only a few times. This chain connects TRBV7-2 to TRBJ2-5; D is unclear. Trimming pared 0 bases from V and 2 bases from J, leaving 10 bases between. The CDR3 length is 15 residues. Germline CDR1 and CDR2: SGHTA and FQGNSA. This CDR3 reads CASSLAQSVQETQYF. The CDR3, as DNA: TGTGCCAGCAGCTTAGCGCAAAGCGTTCAAGAGACCCAGTACTTC.

The gene calls are TRBV6-2 or TRBV6-3 and TRBJ2-1, with D unresolved. The V and J ends lost 5 bases and 0 bases respectively, with 11 bases between them. This CDR3 has 15 residues. The germline V gene encodes CDR1 MNHEY and CDR2 SVGEGT. The CDR3 is CASSPKYISYNEQFF. CDR3 nucleotides: TGTGCCAGCAGTCCAAAATACATCTCCTACAATGAGCAGTTCTTC.

This clonotype was counted ten times or more. In DNA form, the CDR3 reads TGCAGTGCTAACCCTAAAGCGGGAGTGTCGTTTGAGCAGTTCTTC. Translated, it gives CSANPKAGVSFEQFF. The V gene is TRBV20-1, the J gene TRBJ2-1, with 8 bases fitting TRBD2. The germline gives CDR1 DFQATT, CDR2 SNEGSKA (reference sequence). This CDR3 region has 15 residues. Losses at the gene ends were 4 bases for V and 9 bases for J; bases not matched to a gene: 14.